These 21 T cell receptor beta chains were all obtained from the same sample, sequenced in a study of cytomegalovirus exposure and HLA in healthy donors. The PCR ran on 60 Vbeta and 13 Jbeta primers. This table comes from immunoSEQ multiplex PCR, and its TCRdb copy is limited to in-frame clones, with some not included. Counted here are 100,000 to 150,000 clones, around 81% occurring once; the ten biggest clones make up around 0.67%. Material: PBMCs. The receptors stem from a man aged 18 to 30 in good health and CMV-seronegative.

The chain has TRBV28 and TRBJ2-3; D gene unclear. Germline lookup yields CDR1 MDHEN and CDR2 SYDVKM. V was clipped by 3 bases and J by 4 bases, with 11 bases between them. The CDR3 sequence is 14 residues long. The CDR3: CASSFGSAADTQYF. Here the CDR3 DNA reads TGTGCCAGCAGTTTCGGGTCGGCGGCAGATACGCAGTATTTT.

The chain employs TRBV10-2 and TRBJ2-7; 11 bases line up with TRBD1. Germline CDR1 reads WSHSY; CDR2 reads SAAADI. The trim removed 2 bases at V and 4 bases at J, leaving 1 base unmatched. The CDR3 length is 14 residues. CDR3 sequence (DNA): TGCGCCAGCAGTGAGGGACAGGGGGCTTACGAGCAGTACTTC. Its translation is CASSEGQGAYEQYF.

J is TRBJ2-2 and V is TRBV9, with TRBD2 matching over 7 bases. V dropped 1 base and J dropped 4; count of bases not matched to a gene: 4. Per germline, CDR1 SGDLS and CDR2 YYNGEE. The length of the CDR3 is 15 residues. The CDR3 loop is CASSVSGVGTGELFF. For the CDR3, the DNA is TGTGCCAGCAGCGTAAGCGGGGTGGGCACCGGGGAGCTGTTTTTT.

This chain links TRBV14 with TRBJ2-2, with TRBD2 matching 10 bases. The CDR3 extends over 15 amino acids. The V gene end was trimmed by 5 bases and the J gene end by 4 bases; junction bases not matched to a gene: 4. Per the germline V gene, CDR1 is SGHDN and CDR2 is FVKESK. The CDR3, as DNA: TGTGCCAGCAGCTTAGCGGGGGGAGCCACCGGGGAGCTGTTTTTT. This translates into CASSLAGGATGELFF.

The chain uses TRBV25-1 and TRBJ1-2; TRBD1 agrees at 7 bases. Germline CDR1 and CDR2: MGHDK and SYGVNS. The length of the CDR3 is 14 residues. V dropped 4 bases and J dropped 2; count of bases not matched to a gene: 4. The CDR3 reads CASSAPDRNYGYTF. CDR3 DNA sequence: TGTGCCAGCAGTGCGCCGGACAGGAACTATGGCTACACCTTC.

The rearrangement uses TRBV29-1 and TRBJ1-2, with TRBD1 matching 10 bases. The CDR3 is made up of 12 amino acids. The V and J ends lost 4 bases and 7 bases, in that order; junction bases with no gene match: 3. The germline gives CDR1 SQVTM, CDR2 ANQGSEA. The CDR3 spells CSVGQGAFGYTF. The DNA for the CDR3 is TGCAGCGTTGGACAGGGGGCTTTTGGCTACACCTTC.

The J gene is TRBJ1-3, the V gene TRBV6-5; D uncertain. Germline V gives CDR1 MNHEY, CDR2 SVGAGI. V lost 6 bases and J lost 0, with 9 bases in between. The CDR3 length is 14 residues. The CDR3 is CASSRAASGNTIYF. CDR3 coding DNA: TGTGCCAGCAGCCGCGCGGCCTCTGGAAACACCATATATTTT.

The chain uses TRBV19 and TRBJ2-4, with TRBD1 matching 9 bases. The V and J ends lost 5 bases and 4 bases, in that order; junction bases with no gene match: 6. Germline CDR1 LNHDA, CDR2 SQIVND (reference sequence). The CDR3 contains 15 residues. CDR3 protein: CASSLSGTGKNIQYF. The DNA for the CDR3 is TGTGCCAGTAGTTTATCCGGGACAGGGAAAAACATTCAGTACTTC.

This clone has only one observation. Written as DNA, the CDR3 is TGTGCCATCAGTCCGAGCTATGGCTACACCTTC. Translating gives CAISPSYGYTF. This sequence joins TRBV10-3 and TRBJ1-2; D unclear. Deletions cut 5 bases from V and 4 bases from J, with 5 bases between. CDR1 is ENHRY and CDR2 is SYGVKD in the germline V gene. The CDR3 has 11 residues.

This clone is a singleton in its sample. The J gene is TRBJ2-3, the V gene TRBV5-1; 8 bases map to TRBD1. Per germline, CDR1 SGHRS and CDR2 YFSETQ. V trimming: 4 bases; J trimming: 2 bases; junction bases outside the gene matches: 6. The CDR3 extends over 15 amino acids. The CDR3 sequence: CASSLQGAHTDTQYF. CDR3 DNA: TGCGCCAGCAGCCTCCAGGGGGCCCACACAGATACGCAGTATTTT.

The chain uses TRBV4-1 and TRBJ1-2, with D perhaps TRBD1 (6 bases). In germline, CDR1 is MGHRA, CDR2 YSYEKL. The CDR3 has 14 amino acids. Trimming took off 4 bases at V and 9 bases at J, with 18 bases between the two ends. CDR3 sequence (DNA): TGCGCCAGCAGCCTCCCTGTCGGGGGGCGAAGCTACACCTTC. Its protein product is CASSLPVGGRSYTF.

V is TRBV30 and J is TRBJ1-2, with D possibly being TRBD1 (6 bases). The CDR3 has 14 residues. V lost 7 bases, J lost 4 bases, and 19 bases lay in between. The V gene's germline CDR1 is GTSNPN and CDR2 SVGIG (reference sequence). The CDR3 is CASTAGAGSYGYTF. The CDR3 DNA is TGTGCCTCCACCGCAGGGGCGGGTAGCTATGGCTACACCTTC.

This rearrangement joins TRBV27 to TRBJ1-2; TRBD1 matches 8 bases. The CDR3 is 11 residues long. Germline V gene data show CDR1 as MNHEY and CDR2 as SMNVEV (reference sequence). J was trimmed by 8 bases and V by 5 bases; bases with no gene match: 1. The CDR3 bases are TGTGCCAGCAGTGACAGGGGAGGCTACACCTTC. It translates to CASSDRGGYTF.

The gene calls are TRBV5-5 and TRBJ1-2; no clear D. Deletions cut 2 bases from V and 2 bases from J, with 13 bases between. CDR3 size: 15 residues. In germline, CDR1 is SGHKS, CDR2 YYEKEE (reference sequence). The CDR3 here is CASSLVWGGNYGYTF. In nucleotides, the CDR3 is TGTGCCAGCAGCTTAGTGTGGGGAGGCAACTATGGCTACACCTTC. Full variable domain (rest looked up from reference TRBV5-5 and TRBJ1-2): DAGVTQSPTHLIKTRGQQVTLRCSPISGHKSVSWYQQVLGQGPQFIFQYYEKEERGRGNFPDRFSARQFPNYSSELNVNALLLGDSALYLCASSLVWGGNYGYTFGSGTRLTVV.

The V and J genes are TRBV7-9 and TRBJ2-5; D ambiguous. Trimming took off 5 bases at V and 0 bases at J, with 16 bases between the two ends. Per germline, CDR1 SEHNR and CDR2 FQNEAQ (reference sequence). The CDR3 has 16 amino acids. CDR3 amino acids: CASSPQASPYQETQYF. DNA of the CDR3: TGTGCCAGCAGCCCCCAGGCCTCACCGTACCAAGAGACCCAGTACTTC.

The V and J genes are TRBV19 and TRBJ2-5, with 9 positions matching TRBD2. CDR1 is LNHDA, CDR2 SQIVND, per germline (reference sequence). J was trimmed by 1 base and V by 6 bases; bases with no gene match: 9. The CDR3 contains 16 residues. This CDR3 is CASSTDLAGIQETQYF. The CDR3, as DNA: TGTGCCAGTAGCACTGACCTAGCGGGAATCCAAGAGACCCAGTACTTC.

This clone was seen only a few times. The CDR3 DNA reads as TGTGCCAGCGCCCCGGGGGGAATCGGGACTGAAGCTTTCTTT. It is translated as CASAPGGIGTEAFF. This chain links TRBV7-3 with TRBJ1-1; the D gene is possibly TRBD1 (5 bases). The CDR3 is 14 amino acids. The V gene's germline CDR1 is SGHTA and CDR2 FQGTGA. The V end lost 8 bases, the J end lost 5 bases, and 18 bases lay between the germline ends.

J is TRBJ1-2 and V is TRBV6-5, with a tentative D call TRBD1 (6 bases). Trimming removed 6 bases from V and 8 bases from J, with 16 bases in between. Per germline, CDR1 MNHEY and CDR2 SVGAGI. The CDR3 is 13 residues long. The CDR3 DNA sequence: TGTGCCAGCAGGGAGACAGGTTTATTCGGCTACACCTTC. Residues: CASRETGLFGYTF.

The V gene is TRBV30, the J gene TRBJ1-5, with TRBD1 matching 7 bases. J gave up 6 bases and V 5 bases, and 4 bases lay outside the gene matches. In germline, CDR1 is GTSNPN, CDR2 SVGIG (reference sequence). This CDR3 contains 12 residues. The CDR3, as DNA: TGTGCCTGGGATACAGGGGTTCAGCCCCAGCATTTT. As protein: CAWDTGVQPQHF.

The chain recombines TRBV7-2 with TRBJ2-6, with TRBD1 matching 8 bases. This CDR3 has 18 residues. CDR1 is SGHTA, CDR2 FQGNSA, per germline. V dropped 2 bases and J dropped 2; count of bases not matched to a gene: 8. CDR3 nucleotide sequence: TGTGCCAGCAGCTTATATGTCAGGGGGCGGACTGGGGCCAACGTCCTGACTTTC. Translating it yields CASSLYVRGRTGANVLTF. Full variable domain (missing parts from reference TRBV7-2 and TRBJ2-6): GAGVSQSPSNKVTEKGKDVELRCDPISGHTALYWYRQSLGQGLEFLIYFQGNSAPDKSGLPSDRFSAERTGGSVSTLTIQRTQQEDSAVYLCASSLYVRGRTGANVLTFGAGSRLTVL.

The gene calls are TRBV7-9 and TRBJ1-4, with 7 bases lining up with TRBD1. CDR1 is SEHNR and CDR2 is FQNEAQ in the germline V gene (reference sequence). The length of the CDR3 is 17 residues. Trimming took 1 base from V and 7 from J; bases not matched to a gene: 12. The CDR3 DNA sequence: TGTGCCAGCAGCTTAGAGGTGTTGGGACAGCCAAGTGAAAAACTGTTTTTT. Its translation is CASSLEVLGQPSEKLFF.